A selection of T cell receptor beta chains follows, all from one sample in a study of blood T cell repertoires in COVID-19. Assay: immunoSEQ multiplex PCR; the TCRdb copy retains only in-frame clones and omits some. This sample has 150,000 to 180,000 clones, with roughly 83% found just once. Input material: peripheral blood. The receptors come from a woman aged 55-75 years with COVID-19, enrolled during active disease. Each CDR3 is given with its conserved first and last residue. Fields, in order: D gene, clone size, V gene, J gene, CDR3 protein, CDR3 DNA. A D gene is named only where the DNA matches it firmly. Only part of the rows carry a size: once, few, many, or a class if the clone is expanded.

D: TRBD2
size: -
V: TRBV2
J: TRBJ2-7
CDR3: CASSEMTAGGGWYEQYF
DNA: TGTGCCAGCAGTGAAATGACCGCGGGAGGCGGTTGGTACGAGCAGTACTTC

D: -
size: -
V: TRBV6-5
J: TRBJ1-1
CDR3: CASSSMGRTEAFF
DNA: TGTGCCAGCAGTTCTATGGGGAGGACTGAAGCTTTCTTT

D: -
size: -
V: TRBV11-3
J: TRBJ2-3
CDR3: CASSPFSTDTQYF
DNA: TGTGCCAGCAGCCCCTTTAGCACAGATACGCAGTATTTT

D: TRBD1
size: -
V: TRBV19
J: TRBJ2-5
CDR3: CASSIGDRGETQYF
DNA: TGTGCCAGTAGTATAGGGGACAGGGGTGAGACCCAGTACTTC

D: -
size: many
V: TRBV6-5
J: TRBJ1-2
CDR3: CASSQVPGGYTF
DNA: TGTGCCAGCAGTCAGGTCCCGGGAGGCTACACCTTC

D: TRBD2
size: -
V: TRBV9
J: TRBJ2-2
CDR3: CASSVGLAGGGETGELFF
DNA: TGTGCCAGCAGCGTAGGACTAGCGGGAGGTGGGGAAACCGGGGAGCTGTTTTTT

D: TRBD1
size: -
V: TRBV5-1
J: TRBJ1-2
CDR3: CASSVLTGTGGSGYTF
DNA: TGCGCCAGCAGCGTACTTACCGGGACAGGGGGCTCTGGCTACACCTTC

D: -
size: -
V: TRBV4-1
J: TRBJ2-7
CDR3: CASSQGSTDLRYEQYF
DNA: TGCGCCAGCAGCCAAGGATCCACAGACCTTCGGTACGAGCAGTACTTC

D: TRBD1
size: -
V: TRBV5-1
J: TRBJ1-2
CDR3: CASSYYRDRGSYTF
DNA: TGCGCCAGCAGCTACTACCGGGACAGGGGAAGCTACACCTTC

D: TRBD1
size: few
V: TRBV6-4
J: TRBJ1-2
CDR3: CASSDSGQKADGYTF
DNA: TGTGCCAGCAGTGACTCGGGACAGAAGGCGGATGGCTACACCTTC

D: -
size: -
V: TRBV19
J: TRBJ1-5
CDR3: CASRDTILNQPQHF
DNA: TGTGCCAGTAGGGACACGATACTAAATCAGCCCCAGCATTTT

D: TRBD1
size: -
V: TRBV9
J: TRBJ1-4
CDR3: CASSPGTGPNEKLFF
DNA: TGTGCCAGCAGCCCTGGGACAGGGCCTAATGAAAAACTGTTTTTT

D: -
size: -
V: TRBV2
J: TRBJ1-2
CDR3: CASSEAPGMLGYTF
DNA: TGTGCCAGCAGTGAAGCGCCGGGAATGTTGGGCTACACCTTC

D: -
size: -
V: TRBV6-2/TRBV6-3
J: TRBJ1-4
CDR3: CASSYSGGEGKLFF
DNA: TGTGCCAGCAGTTACTCTGGGGGGGAAGGAAAACTGTTTTTT

D: -
size: -
V: TRBV27
J: TRBJ1-1
CDR3: CASIRAGTFLNTEAFF
DNA: TGTGCCAGCATCCGGGCGGGGACGTTCTTGAACACTGAAGCTTTCTTT

D: TRBD1
size: few
V: TRBV7-3
J: TRBJ1-1
CDR3: CASSFTGGTEAFF
DNA: TGTGCCAGCAGCTTCACAGGGGGCACTGAAGCTTTCTTT

D: -
size: -
V: TRBV7-9
J: TRBJ1-6
CDR3: CASSRDRNNSPLHF
DNA: TGTGCCAGCAGCCGCGACAGGAATAATTCACCCCTCCACTTT

D: TRBD2
size: -
V: TRBV10-3
J: TRBJ2-1
CDR3: CAISAGTSDSDEQFF
DNA: TGTGCCATCAGCGCAGGGACTAGCGATAGCGATGAGCAGTTCTTC

D: TRBD1
size: -
V: TRBV2
J: TRBJ1-1
CDR3: CASRGQGTGNTEAFF
DNA: TGTGCCAGCAGAGGACAGGGGACTGGGAACACTGAAGCTTTCTTT

D: TRBD1
size: -
V: TRBV27
J: TRBJ1-5
CDR3: CASSLTWTGGYQPQHF
DNA: TGTGCCAGCAGCCTGACCTGGACAGGGGGATACCAGCCCCAGCATTTT

D: TRBD1
size: -
V: TRBV15
J: TRBJ1-2
CDR3: CATSRELGRGTGYTF
DNA: TGTGCCACCAGCAGAGAGTTAGGCAGGGGGACTGGCTACACCTTC

D: -
size: -
V: TRBV6-5
J: TRBJ2-7
CDR3: CASSYSSRAPGEQYF
DNA: TGTGCCAGCAGTTACTCGAGCAGGGCCCCTGGGGAGCAGTACTTC

D: TRBD1
size: -
V: TRBV6-6
J: TRBJ1-5
CDR3: CASSYSGQGVNQPQHF
DNA: TGTGCCAGCAGTTACTCGGGACAGGGGGTAAATCAGCCCCAGCATTTT

D: -
size: -
V: TRBV5-8
J: TRBJ2-1
CDR3: CASSWDRQGGNEQFF
DNA: TGTGCCAGCAGCTGGGATAGACAGGGAGGCAATGAGCAGTTCTTC

D: -
size: once
V: TRBV5-1
J: TRBJ2-5
CDR3: CASTQGLGFQETQYF
DNA: TGCGCCAGCACCCAGGGTCTGGGGTTCCAAGAGACCCAGTACTTC

D: TRBD1
size: -
V: TRBV6-5
J: TRBJ1-2
CDR3: CASRQGATGYTF
DNA: TGTGCCAGCAGGCAGGGGGCGACGGGCTACACCTTC